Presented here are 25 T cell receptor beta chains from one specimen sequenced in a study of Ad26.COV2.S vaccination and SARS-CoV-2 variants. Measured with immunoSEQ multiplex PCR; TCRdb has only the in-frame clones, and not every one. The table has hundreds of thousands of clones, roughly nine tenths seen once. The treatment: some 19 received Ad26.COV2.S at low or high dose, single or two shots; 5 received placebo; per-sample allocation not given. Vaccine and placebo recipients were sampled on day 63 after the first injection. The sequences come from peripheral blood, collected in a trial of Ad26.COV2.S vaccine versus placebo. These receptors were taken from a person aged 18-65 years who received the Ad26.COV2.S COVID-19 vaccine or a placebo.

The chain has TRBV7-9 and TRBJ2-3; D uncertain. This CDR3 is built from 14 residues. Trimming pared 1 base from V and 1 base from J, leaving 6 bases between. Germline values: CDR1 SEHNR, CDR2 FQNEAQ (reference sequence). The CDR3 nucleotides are TGTGCCAGCAGCTTAGGTCCCCGCACAGATACGCAGTATTTT. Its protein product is CASSLGPRTDTQYF.

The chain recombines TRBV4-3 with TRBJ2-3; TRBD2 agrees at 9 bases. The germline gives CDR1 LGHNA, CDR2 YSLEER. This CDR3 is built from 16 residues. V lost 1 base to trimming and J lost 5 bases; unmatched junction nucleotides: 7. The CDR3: CASSQGGGDHIDTQYF. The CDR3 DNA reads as TGCGCCAGCAGCCAAGGCGGGGGGGACCACATAGATACGCAGTATTTT.

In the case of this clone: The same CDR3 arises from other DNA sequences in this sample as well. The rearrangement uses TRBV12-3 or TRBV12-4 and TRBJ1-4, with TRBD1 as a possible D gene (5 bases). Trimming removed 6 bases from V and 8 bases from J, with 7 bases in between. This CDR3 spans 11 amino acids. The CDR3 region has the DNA TGTGCCAGCAGCTGGGGGGAAAAACTGTTTTTT. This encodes CASSWGEKLFF.

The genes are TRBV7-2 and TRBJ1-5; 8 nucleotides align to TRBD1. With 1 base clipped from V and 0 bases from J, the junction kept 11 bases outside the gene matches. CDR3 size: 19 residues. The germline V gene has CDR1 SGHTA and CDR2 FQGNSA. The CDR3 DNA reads TGTGCCAGCAGCTTAGATGGGCAGGGGGCCCAGTATAGCAATCAGCCCCAGCATTTT. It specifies CASSLDGQGAQYSNQPQHF. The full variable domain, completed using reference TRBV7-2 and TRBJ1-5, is GAGVSQSPSNKVTEKGKDVELRCDPISGHTALYWYRQSLGQGLEFLIYFQGNSAPDKSGLPSDRFSAERTGGSVSTLTIQRTQQEDSAVYLCASSLDGQGAQYSNQPQHFGDGTRLSIL.

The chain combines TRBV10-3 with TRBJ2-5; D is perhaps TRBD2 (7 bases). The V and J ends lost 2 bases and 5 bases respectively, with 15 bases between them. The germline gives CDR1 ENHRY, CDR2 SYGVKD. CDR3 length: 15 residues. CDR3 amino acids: CAISERLQGGETQYF. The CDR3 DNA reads TGTGCCATCAGTGAGAGGTTACAGGGAGGGGAGACCCAGTACTTC.

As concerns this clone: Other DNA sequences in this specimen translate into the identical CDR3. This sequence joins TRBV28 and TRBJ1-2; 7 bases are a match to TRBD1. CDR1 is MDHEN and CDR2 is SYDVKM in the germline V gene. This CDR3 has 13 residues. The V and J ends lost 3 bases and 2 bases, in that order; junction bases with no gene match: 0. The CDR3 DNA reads TGTGCCAGCAGTTTGGGACAGAACTATGGCTACACCTTC. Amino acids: CASSLGQNYGYTF.

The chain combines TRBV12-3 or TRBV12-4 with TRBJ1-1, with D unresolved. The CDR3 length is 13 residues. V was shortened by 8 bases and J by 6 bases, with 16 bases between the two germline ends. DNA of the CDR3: TGTGCCAGCGGACTGGGTTTAAGCGCTGAAGCTTTCTTT. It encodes CASGLGLSAEAFF.

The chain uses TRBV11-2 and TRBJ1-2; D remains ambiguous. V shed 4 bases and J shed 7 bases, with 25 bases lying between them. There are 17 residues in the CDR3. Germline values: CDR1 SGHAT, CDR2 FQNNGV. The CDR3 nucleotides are TGTGCCAGCAGCTCGCTCCCTAGGGCCGGTCTCATTCTTGGCTACACCTTC. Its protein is CASSSLPRAGLILGYTF.

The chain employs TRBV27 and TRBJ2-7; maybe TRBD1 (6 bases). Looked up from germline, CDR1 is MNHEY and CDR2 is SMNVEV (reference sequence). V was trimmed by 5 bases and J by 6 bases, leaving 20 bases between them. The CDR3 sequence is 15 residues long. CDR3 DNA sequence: TGTGCCAGCAGTACAGACAGGACTCTCCGGCCCGAGCAGTACTTC. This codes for CASSTDRTLRPEQYF.

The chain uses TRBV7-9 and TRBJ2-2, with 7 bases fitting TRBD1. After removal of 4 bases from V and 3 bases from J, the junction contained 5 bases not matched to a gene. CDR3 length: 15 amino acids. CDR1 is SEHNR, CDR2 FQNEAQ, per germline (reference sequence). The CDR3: CASSSLGQDTGELFF. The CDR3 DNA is TGTGCCAGCAGCTCCCTTGGACAGGACACCGGGGAGCTGTTTTTT.

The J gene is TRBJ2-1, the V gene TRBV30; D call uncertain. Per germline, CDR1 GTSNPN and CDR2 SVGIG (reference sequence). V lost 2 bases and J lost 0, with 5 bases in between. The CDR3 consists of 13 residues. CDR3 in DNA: TGTGCCTGGAGTATTGGCTCCTACAATGAGCAGTTCTTC. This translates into CAWSIGSYNEQFF.

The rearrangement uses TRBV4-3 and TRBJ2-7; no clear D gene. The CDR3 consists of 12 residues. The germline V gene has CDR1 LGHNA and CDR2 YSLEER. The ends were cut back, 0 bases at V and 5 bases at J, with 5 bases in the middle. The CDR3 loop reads CASSQDWDEQYF. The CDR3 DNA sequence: TGCGCCAGCAGCCAAGATTGGGACGAGCAGTACTTC.

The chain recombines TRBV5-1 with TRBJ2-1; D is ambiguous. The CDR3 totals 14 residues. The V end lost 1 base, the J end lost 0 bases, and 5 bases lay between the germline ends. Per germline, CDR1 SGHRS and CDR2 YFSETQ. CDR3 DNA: TGCGCCAGCAGCTTGCTGGGCTCCTACAATGAGCAGTTCTTC. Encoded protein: CASSLLGSYNEQFF.

CDR3: CASSTRTEGGEKLFF. CDR3 bases: TGTGCCAGCAGCACGAGGACTGAAGGCGGTGAAAAACTGTTTTTT. The J gene is TRBJ1-4, the V gene TRBV5-4; D is unclear. The CDR3 consists of 15 residues. V lost 4 bases to trimming and J lost 7 bases, with 17 bases between them. Germline assignment: CDR1 SGHNT and CDR2 YYREEE (reference sequence).

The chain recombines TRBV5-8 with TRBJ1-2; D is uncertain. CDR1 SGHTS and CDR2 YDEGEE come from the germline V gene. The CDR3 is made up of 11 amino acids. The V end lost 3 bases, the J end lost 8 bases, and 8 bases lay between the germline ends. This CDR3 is CASSYHTGYTF. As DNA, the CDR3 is TGTGCCAGCAGCTATCACACCGGCTACACCTTC.

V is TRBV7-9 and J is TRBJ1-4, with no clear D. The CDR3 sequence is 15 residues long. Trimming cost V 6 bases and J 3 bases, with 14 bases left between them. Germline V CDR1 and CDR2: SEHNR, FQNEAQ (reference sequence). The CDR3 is CASRGTQNPNEKLFF. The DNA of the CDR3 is TGTGCCAGCAGAGGCACACAGAATCCTAATGAAAAACTGTTTTTT.

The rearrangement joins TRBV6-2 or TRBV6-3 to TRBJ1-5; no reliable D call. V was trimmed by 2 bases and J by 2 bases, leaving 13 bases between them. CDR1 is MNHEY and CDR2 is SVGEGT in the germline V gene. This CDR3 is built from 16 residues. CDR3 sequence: CASSYVGLVGNQPQHF. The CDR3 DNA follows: TGTGCCAGCAGTTACGTAGGGTTGGTGGGCAATCAGCCCCAGCATTTT.

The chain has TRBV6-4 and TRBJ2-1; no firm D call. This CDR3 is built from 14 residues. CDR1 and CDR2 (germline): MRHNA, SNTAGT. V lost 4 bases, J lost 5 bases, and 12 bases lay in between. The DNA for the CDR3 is TGTGCCAGCAGTGCCTTTTCACGGAACAATGAGCAGTTCTTC. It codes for CASSAFSRNNEQFF.

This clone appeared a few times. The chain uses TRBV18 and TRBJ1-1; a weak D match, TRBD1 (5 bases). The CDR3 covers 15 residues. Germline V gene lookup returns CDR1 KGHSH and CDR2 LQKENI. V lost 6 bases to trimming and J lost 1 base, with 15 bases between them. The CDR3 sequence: CASSPEGMQNTEAFF. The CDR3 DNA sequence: TGTGCCAGCTCCCCCGAGGGGATGCAGAACACTGAAGCTTTCTTT.

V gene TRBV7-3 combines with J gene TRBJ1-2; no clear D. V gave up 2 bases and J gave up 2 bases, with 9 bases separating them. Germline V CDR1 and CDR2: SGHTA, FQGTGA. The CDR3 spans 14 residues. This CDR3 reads CASSLGPENYGYTF. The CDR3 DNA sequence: TGTGCCAGCAGCTTAGGGCCAGAAAACTATGGCTACACCTTC.

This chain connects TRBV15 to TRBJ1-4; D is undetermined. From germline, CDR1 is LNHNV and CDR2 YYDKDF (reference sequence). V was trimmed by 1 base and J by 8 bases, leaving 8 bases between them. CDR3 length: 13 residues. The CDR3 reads CATSRGWREKLFF. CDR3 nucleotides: TGTGCCACCAGCAGAGGGTGGCGGGAAAAACTGTTTTTT.

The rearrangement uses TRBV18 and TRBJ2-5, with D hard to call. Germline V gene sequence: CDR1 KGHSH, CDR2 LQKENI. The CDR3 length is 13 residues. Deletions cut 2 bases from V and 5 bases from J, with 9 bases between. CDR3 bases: TGTGCCAGCTCACCAAACTGGGGTGAGACCCAGTACTTC. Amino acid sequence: CASSPNWGETQYF.

CDR3 DNA sequence: TGTGCCAGCAGCTCCCCAGGGGGCCTCTCCTACGAGCAGTACTTC. Encoded protein: CASSSPGGLSYEQYF. The chain couples TRBV7-6 to TRBJ2-7; 8 bases match TRBD1. Germline trimming cut 4 bases from V and 0 bases from J; bases unmatched to any gene: 5. The germline V gene has CDR1 SGHVS and CDR2 FNYEAQ. This CDR3 has 15 residues.

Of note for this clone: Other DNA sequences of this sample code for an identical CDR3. Here the CDR3 reads CASSLGGTDTQYF. CDR3 sequence (DNA): TGCGCCAGCAGCTTGGGAGGCACAGATACGCAGTATTTT. V gene TRBV5-1 combines with J gene TRBJ2-3, with D uncertain. Trimming cost V 0 bases and J 1 base, with 3 bases left between them. This CDR3 contains 13 residues. In germline, CDR1 is SGHRS, CDR2 YFSETQ.

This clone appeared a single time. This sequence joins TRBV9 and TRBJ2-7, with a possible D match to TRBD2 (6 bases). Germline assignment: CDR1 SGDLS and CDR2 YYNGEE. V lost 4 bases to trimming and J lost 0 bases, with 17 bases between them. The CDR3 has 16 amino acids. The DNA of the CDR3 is TGTGCCAGCAGCACCGGTGGAGGGAGCCCCTCCTACGAGCAGTACTTC. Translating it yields CASSTGGGSPSYEQYF.